The clone carrying this T cell receptor beta chain was detected many times. The study ran the assay at deep level. PCR replicates from unsorted PBMC used around 300 ng DNA, and this amount was about 33,000 T cell genomes. Here immunoSEQ multiplex PCR was the method, and the copy in TCRdb shows in-frame clones only, minus some. The table has 450,000 to 500,000 clones, about 80% seen once. This specimen belongs to a study of shared clonotypes between healthy human individuals. Every donor, a Caucasian adult, lived in Nashville, Tennessee. CDR1 DFQATT and CDR2 SNEGSKA come from the germline V gene (reference sequence). The CDR3 has 11 amino acids.

This chain connects TRBV20-1 to TRBJ2-3, with D hard to call. Sequencing was carried out using PBMCs. The TCR sequence derives from a woman between 35 and 50 years old in good health. Some clones in this sample may be carry-over from other donors' samples. CDR3 residues: CSIRRTDTQYF. DNA of the CDR3: TGCAGCATCCGACGCACAGATACGCAGTATTTT.